This TCR beta chain is from a study of shared clonotypes between healthy human individuals. Study information: Donors, aged 18 to 49, were two women and three men.

Only Caucasian adults living in Nashville, Tennessee served as donors. The table came from immunoSEQ multiplex PCR; TCRdb's copy has only in-frame clones and leaves some out. Of 450,000 to 500,000 clones listed, 60% to 85% are singletons. There are a few counts of this clone. Sequenced sample: PBMCs. This clonotype was sampled from a middle-aged woman in good health. Some clones in this sample may be carry-over from other donors' samples.

CDR3 loop: CASSYSISTEAFF. CDR3 sequence (DNA): TGTGCCAGCAGTTACTCTATCAGCACTGAAGCTTTCTTT. This chain uses TRBV6-5 with TRBJ1-1; D gene uncertain. Deletions cut 0 bases from V and 4 bases from J, with 6 bases between. CDR3 length: 13 amino acids. Germline V gives CDR1 MNHEY, CDR2 SVGAGI.